The next 21 T cell receptor beta chains were all read from a single sample in a study of blood T cell repertoires in COVID-19. Clones were sequenced by immunoSEQ multiplex PCR, and TCRdb holds only the in-frame ones, with some missing. Counted here are about 150,000 clones, around 80% occurring once; the ten biggest clones make up roughly 17%. What was sequenced was peripheral blood. The receptors stem from a man aged 50 or older with acute or convalescent COVID-19.

The chain joins TRBV4-2 to TRBJ2-1, with TRBD2 matching over 11 bases. Germline trimming cut 1 base from V and 0 bases from J; bases unmatched to any gene: 8. The CDR3 covers 19 residues. The germline V gene has CDR1 LGHNA and CDR2 YNFKEQ. Here the CDR3 reads CASSQGIAGGRSSYNEQFF. CDR3 nucleotide sequence: TGTGCCAGCAGCCAAGGAATAGCGGGGGGGCGGAGCTCCTACAATGAGCAGTTCTTC.

V is TRBV15 and J is TRBJ2-7, with 9 positions matching TRBD2. Germline V gives CDR1 LNHNV, CDR2 YYDKDF (reference sequence). This CDR3 has 17 residues. The trim removed 0 bases at V and 3 bases at J, leaving 9 bases unmatched. The CDR3, as DNA: TGTGCCACCAGCAGAGAAGGGCGGGGGGGCCTTGACTACGAGCAGTACTTC. Translating gives CATSREGRGGLDYEQYF.

The chain has TRBV29-1 and TRBJ1-1; the D is unclear. Germline assignment: CDR1 SQVTM and CDR2 ANQGSEA. The V and J ends lost 4 bases and 0 bases respectively, with 12 bases between them. The CDR3 is 14 residues long. CDR3 loop: CSVGRGGMNTEAFF. The CDR3 coding sequence is TGCAGCGTTGGGCGAGGAGGTATGAACACTGAAGCTTTCTTT. Full variable domain (missing parts from reference TRBV29-1 and TRBJ1-1): SAVISQKPSRDICQRGTSLTIQCQVDSQVTMMFWYRQQPGQSLTLIATANQGSEATYESGFVIDKFPISRPNLTFSTLTVSNMSPEDSSIYLCSVGRGGMNTEAFFGQGTRLTVV.

This rearrangement joins TRBV5-1 to TRBJ2-1; TRBD2 matches 7 bases. This CDR3 is built from 15 residues. Trimming took 4 bases from V and 4 from J; bases not matched to a gene: 8. Looked up from germline, CDR1 is SGHRS and CDR2 is YFSETQ. DNA of the CDR3: TGCGCCAGCAGCGTCGTGGTAGCGGGTTACAATGAGCAGTTCTTC. Amino acids: CASSVVVAGYNEQFF.

The J gene is TRBJ2-2, the V gene TRBV6-5, with TRBD1 as a possible D gene (8 bases). CDR3 length: 14 residues. Trimming cost V 6 bases and J 6 bases, with 14 bases left between them. Germline V lookup: CDR1 MNHEY, CDR2 SVGAGI. The CDR3 nucleotides read TGTGCCAGCAGAGGACAGGGAGGGTCCGGGGAGCTGTTTTTT. Residues: CASRGQGGSGELFF.

The rearrangement links TRBV21-1 to TRBJ2-1; TRBD2 is taken as the D call from the table, unchecked against the DNA. TRBV21-1 is a listed pseudogene. The length of the CDR3 is 16 residues. CDR3: CASSKGVRTSLNEQFF. CDR3 DNA: TGTGCCAGCAGCAAAGGGGTGCGGACTTCCCTAAATGAGCAGTTCTTC.

This clone has a handful of counts. V is TRBV18 and J is TRBJ2-7, with TRBD2 identical over 9 bases. The CDR3 contains 16 residues. CDR1 and CDR2 from the germline V gene are KGHSH and LQKENI. Germline trimming cut 6 bases from V and 6 bases from J; bases unmatched to any gene: 15. The CDR3, as DNA: TGTGCCAGCTCCCTAGCGGGGAGTACAGACTCTGGCGAGCAGTACGTC. Translated, it gives CASSLAGSTDSGEQYV.

The chain combines TRBV5-4 with TRBJ2-1; 12 positions match TRBD2. The junction had 7 bases not matched to a gene; V was cut back by 5 bases and J by 4 bases. The CDR3 totals 16 residues. CDR1 and CDR2 (germline): SGHNT, YYREEE (reference sequence). CDR3 amino acids: CASRKGGTSGYNEQFF. CDR3 sequence (DNA): TGTGCCAGCAGGAAGGGAGGGACTAGCGGGTACAATGAGCAGTTCTTC.

This clone appeared a single time. The chain is built from TRBV30 and TRBJ2-1, with 9 nucleotides matching TRBD2. Germline V CDR1 and CDR2: GTSNPN, SVGIG (reference sequence). The CDR3 spans 14 residues. After removal of 5 bases from V and 7 bases from J, the junction contained 9 bases not matched to a gene. In DNA form, the CDR3 reads TGTGCCTGGGCCCAGCGGGGGGTGGGGAATGAGCAGTTCTTC. The encoded protein is CAWAQRGVGNEQFF.

The chain carries TRBV11-3 and TRBJ2-3; 10 bases match TRBD2. CDR1 and CDR2 from the germline V gene are SGHNT and YENEEA. With 4 bases clipped from V and 4 bases from J, the junction kept 5 bases outside the gene matches. The CDR3 covers 15 residues. CDR3 protein: CASSSGTSVSDTQYF. The DNA of the CDR3 is TGTGCCAGCAGCTCCGGGACTAGCGTATCAGATACGCAGTATTTT.

The chain is built from TRBV6-5 and TRBJ1-1, with a possible D match to TRBD1 (5 bases). This CDR3 is 14 amino acids long. CDR1 MNHEY and CDR2 SVGAGI come from the germline V gene. The V end was cut by 0 bases, the J end by 8 bases, with 13 bases between. CDR3 sequence reads: CASSYSRAVREAFF. CDR3 bases: TGTGCCAGCAGTTACTCCAGGGCGGTCAGGGAAGCTTTCTTT.

This clone came up once. The genes are TRBV27 and TRBJ1-6; no definite D call. CDR3 length: 13 amino acids. Germline CDR1 and CDR2: MNHEY and SMNVEV (reference sequence). The ends were cut back, 5 bases at V and 8 bases at J, with 10 bases in the middle. The CDR3: CASSVDPDSPLHF. The CDR3 bases are TGTGCCAGCAGTGTTGATCCGGATTCACCCCTCCACTTT.

The chain employs TRBV27 and TRBJ1-2, with 7 bases fitting TRBD1. This CDR3 has 14 residues. Germline V gene sequence: CDR1 MNHEY, CDR2 SMNVEV (reference sequence). Trimming removed 2 bases from V and 4 bases from J; junction bases left unmatched: 4. The CDR3 sequence: CASSLIPGGYGYTF. DNA of the CDR3: TGTGCCAGCAGTTTAATCCCAGGGGGCTATGGCTACACCTTC.

The chain carries TRBV7-2 and TRBJ2-3; 10 bases line up with TRBD2. J gave up 4 bases and V 4 bases, and 5 bases lay outside the gene matches. The CDR3 consists of 15 residues. CDR1 and CDR2 (germline): SGHTA, FQGNSA. The CDR3 sequence is CASSYQRGGSDTQYF. CDR3 sequence (DNA): TGTGCCAGCAGCTATCAGCGGGGGGGATCAGATACGCAGTATTTT.

The V and J genes are TRBV11-2 and TRBJ2-1; 8 bases line up with TRBD2. V trimming: 3 bases; J trimming: 4 bases; junction bases outside the gene matches: 5. The length of the CDR3 is 15 residues. The V gene's germline CDR1 is SGHAT and CDR2 FQNNGV. The CDR3 protein is CASSFSGVIYNEQFF. Written as DNA, the CDR3 is TGTGCCAGCAGCTTTAGCGGGGTCATTTACAATGAGCAGTTCTTC.

In this sample, this clone turned up once. This rearrangement joins TRBV7-6 to TRBJ2-5; D gene uncertain. Trimming pared 2 bases from V and 0 bases from J, leaving 7 bases between. There are 14 residues in the CDR3. Germline lookup yields CDR1 SGHVS and CDR2 FNYEAQ. The CDR3 protein is CASSLYSDQETQYF. The CDR3 DNA is TGTGCCAGCAGCTTATATTCAGACCAAGAGACCCAGTACTTC.

J is TRBJ1-1 and V is TRBV12-3 or TRBV12-4, with D hard to call. The V end lost 4 bases, the J end lost 10 bases, and 16 bases lay between the germline ends. The CDR3 is 13 amino acids. The CDR3 loop reads CASSSGPPPRAFF. The CDR3 DNA sequence: TGTGCCAGCAGTTCGGGTCCACCCCCAAGAGCTTTCTTT.

V usage is TRBV24-1 and J usage is TRBJ2-1; no clear D. Trimming left V 3 bases short and J 0 bases short, with 11 bases between. CDR1 and CDR2 (germline): KGHDR, SFDVKD. The CDR3 runs to 16 residues. In DNA, the CDR3 is TGTGCCACCAGTGATACACAGAAGAGCTCCTACAATGAGCAGTTCTTC. Its protein is CATSDTQKSSYNEQFF.

The sample holds a few counts of this clone. CDR3 region: CASSPPGQGRTDTQYF. CDR3 nucleotides: TGCGCCAGCAGCCCCCCGGGACAGGGTCGCACAGATACGCAGTATTTT. V is TRBV5-1 and J is TRBJ2-3; 9 nucleotides agree with TRBD1. The V and J ends lost 4 bases and 1 base, in that order; junction bases with no gene match: 7. CDR3 length equals 16 residues. Germline V gene sequence: CDR1 SGHRS, CDR2 YFSETQ. The full variable domain, in which reference TRBV5-1 and TRBJ2-3 provide the parts outside the CDR3, is KAGVTQTPRYLIKTRGQQVTLSCSPISGHRSVSWYQQTPGQGLQFLFEYFSETQRNKGNFPGRFSGRQFSNSRSEMNVSTLELGDSALYLCASSPPGQGRTDTQYFGPGTRLTVL.

This rearrangement joins TRBV10-3 to TRBJ1-1, with D possibly matching TRBD1 (6 bases). This CDR3 spans 15 amino acids. Between the trimmed V and J ends, which lost 7 bases and 1 base, there was a span of 16 bases. Germline CDR1 reads ENHRY; CDR2 reads SYGVKD. The CDR3 DNA is TGTGCCATCAACCGGAGCGGACAGAGGAACACTGAAGCTTTCTTT. Translation gives CAINRSGQRNTEAFF.

The chain carries TRBV4-1 and TRBJ1-2; D might be TRBD1 (5 bases). Germline CDR1 is MGHRA and CDR2 is YSYEKL. This CDR3 region has 16 residues. The ends were cut back, 4 bases at V and 0 bases at J, with 15 bases in the middle. CDR3 region: CASSRVGGNTNYGYTF. In DNA, the CDR3 is TGCGCCAGCAGCCGGGTCGGGGGGAACACTAACTATGGCTACACCTTC.